One and the same sample provided the 20 T cell receptor beta chains below, sequenced in a study of OX40 agonist ivuxolimab in advanced cancers. Assay: immunoSEQ multiplex PCR; the TCRdb copy retains only in-frame clones and omits some. Of tens of thousands of clones in the sample, more than 75% are singletons; the top ten hold 8.2%. The material was CD4+ or CD8+ T cells sorted from blood, obtained in a trial of the OX40 agonist ivuxolimab. These receptors came from an adult with an advanced solid tumor such as melanoma, head and neck, liver or kidney cancer.

The genes are TRBV19 and TRBJ2-5, with D possibly called TRBD1 or TRBD2 (5 bases each). Germline V gene lookup returns CDR1 LNHDA and CDR2 SQIVND (reference sequence). Trimming shortened V by 0 bases and J by 13 bases, and 12 bases separated the two germline ends. The CDR3 has 12 amino acids. The CDR3 loop is CASSIDGGRRYF. The CDR3 DNA reads as TGTGCCAGTAGTATAGATGGGGGTCGCCGGTACTTC. Complete variable domain (other parts from reference TRBV19 and TRBJ2-5): DGGITQSPKYLFRKEGQNVTLSCEQNLNHDAMYWYRQDPGQGLRLIYYSQIVNDFQKGDIAEGYSVSREKKESFPLTVTSAQKNPTAFYLCASSIDGGRRYFGPGTRLLVL.

The chain is built from TRBV9 and TRBJ1-1; D ambiguous. The CDR3 sequence is 14 residues long. Looked up from germline, CDR1 is SGDLS and CDR2 is YYNGEE. V was trimmed by 3 bases and J by 8 bases, leaving 17 bases between them. CDR3 sequence: CASSALPEVSEAFF. The CDR3 bases are TGTGCCAGCAGCGCCCTCCCCGAAGTAAGCGAAGCTTTCTTT. Variable domain in full (rest from reference TRBV9 and TRBJ1-1): DSGVTQTPKHLITATGQRVTLRCSPRSGDLSVYWYQQSLDQGLQFLIQYYNGEERAKGNILERFSAQQFPDLHSELNLSSLELGDSALYFCASSALPEVSEAFFGQGTRLTVV.

The CDR3 nucleotides are TGTGCCAGCAGCTTTCTCTGGGAGAACACTGAAGCTTTCTTT. Its translation: CASSFLWENTEAFF. The chain joins TRBV5-6 to TRBJ1-1; D unclear. Trimming shortened V by 2 bases and J by 1 base, and 9 bases separated the two germline ends. This CDR3 is 14 amino acids long. Germline V lookup: CDR1 SGHDT, CDR2 YYEEEE.

This clone showed up just a few times. The J gene is TRBJ1-5, the V gene TRBV5-8; D unclear. There are 15 residues in the CDR3. The V end was cut by 0 bases, the J end by 0 bases, with 7 bases between. Germline V gene data show CDR1 as SGHTS and CDR2 as YDEGEE. The CDR3 DNA follows: TGTGCCAGCAGCTTGGGCCGGGATAGCAATCAGCCCCAGCATTTT. This codes for CASSLGRDSNQPQHF.

This rearrangement joins TRBV10-3 to TRBJ1-6; 11 positions agree with TRBD1. CDR1 and CDR2 from the germline V gene are ENHRY and SYGVKD. This CDR3 has 17 amino acids. V lost 4 bases to trimming and J lost 6 bases; unmatched junction nucleotides: 8. The CDR3 nucleotides are TGTGCCATCAGTGGGGGGACAGGGGGATCGGGTAATTCACCCCTCCACTTT. It encodes CAISGGTGGSGNSPLHF.

The rearrangement joins TRBV7-8 to TRBJ1-1, with D unclear. CDR1 and CDR2 (germline): SGHVS, FQNEAQ. This CDR3 has 15 residues. Trimming shortened V by 0 bases and J by 1 base, and 9 bases separated the two germline ends. CDR3 coding DNA: TGTGCCAGCAGCTTAGCCCGCGGGGAGAACACTGAAGCTTTCTTT. It yields the protein CASSLARGENTEAFF.

The chain combines TRBV19 with TRBJ2-7; no clear D gene. With 7 bases removed from V and 5 bases from J, the gap between germline ends came to 6 bases. This CDR3 contains 10 residues. CDR1 is LNHDA, CDR2 SQIVND, per germline (reference sequence). CDR3 amino acids: CASIFDEQYF. In DNA, the CDR3 is TGTGCCAGTATTTTTGACGAGCAGTACTTC.

As for this clone: The same CDR3 also results from other DNA sequences found in this sample. CDR3 sequence reads: CASSYRGRTEAFF. Written as DNA, the CDR3 is TGTGCCAGCAGTTATAGAGGGAGAACTGAAGCTTTCTTT. V and J are TRBV6-5 and TRBJ1-1; no firm D call. Deletions cut 3 bases from V and 5 bases from J, with 10 bases between. This CDR3 is built from 13 residues. From germline, CDR1 is MNHEY and CDR2 SVGAGI.

This chain uses TRBV5-1 with TRBJ2-2; D perhaps matches TRBD1 (8 bases). The CDR3 covers 16 residues. Deletions cut 3 bases from V and 6 bases from J, with 18 bases between. CDR1 SGHRS and CDR2 YFSETQ come from the germline V gene. The CDR3 loop reads CASSSSGTGPAGELFF. CDR3 nucleotides: TGCGCCAGCAGCTCCAGCGGGACAGGCCCCGCCGGGGAGCTGTTTTTT.

The chain employs TRBV2 and TRBJ1-4; 10 bases map to TRBD1. CDR1 and CDR2 (germline): SNHLY, FYNNEI. V was clipped by 5 bases and J by 8 bases; unmatched bases: 8. CDR3 length equals 15 residues. CDR3 loop: CASSPRQGAGEKLFF. CDR3 nucleotide sequence: TGTGCCAGCAGTCCTAGACAGGGGGCAGGGGAAAAACTGTTTTTT.

This chain joins TRBV7-9 and TRBJ2-3; TRBD1 might be the D (6 bases). There are 15 residues in the CDR3. The germline V gene has CDR1 SEHNR and CDR2 FQNEAQ (reference sequence). The V and J ends lost 5 bases and 6 bases respectively, with 18 bases between them. CDR3 sequence: CASSTVAGAIDTQYF. The CDR3 nucleotides are TGTGCCAGCAGCACTGTAGCAGGGGCGATTGATACGCAGTATTTT.

The chain has TRBV4-1 and TRBJ2-5; TRBD1 might be the D (6 bases). The V and J ends lost 4 bases and 0 bases respectively, with 9 bases between them. This CDR3 is 14 amino acids long. CDR1 and CDR2 (germline): MGHRA, YSYEKL. This CDR3 is CASSRQEYQETQYF. CDR3 nucleotide sequence: TGCGCCAGCAGCCGACAGGAATACCAAGAGACCCAGTACTTC.

The chain carries TRBV5-4 and TRBJ2-5, with 10 bases lining up with TRBD2. Matching the DNA end better, TRBJ2-7 makes the J call doubtful. The CDR3 is 15 amino acids. CDR1 is SGHNT, CDR2 YYREEE, per germline (reference sequence). The CDR3 DNA reads TGTGCCAGCAGCTTGGGACTAGCGGGTTTCTACGAGCAGTACTTC. Translating gives CASSLGLAGFYEQYF.

This chain uses TRBV4-1 with TRBJ2-3; 11 bases fit TRBD2. Germline V CDR1 and CDR2: MGHRA, YSYEKL. This CDR3 region has 17 residues. The trim removed 5 bases at V and 4 bases at J, leaving 11 bases unmatched. The DNA of the CDR3 is TGCGCCAGCAGCAGCATGTTAGCGGGGGGGCAGTCAGATACGCAGTATTTT. It is translated as CASSSMLAGGQSDTQYF.

The chain is built from TRBV6-5 and TRBJ2-7; the D gene is possibly TRBD1 (6 bases). CDR3 size: 14 residues. The germline CDR1 and CDR2 sequences are MNHEY and SVGAGI. Trimming stripped 6 bases from V and 4 bases from J, with 16 bases between. CDR3 bases: TGTGCCAGCAGCTACAACAGGGAAAGGTACGAGCAGTACTTC. Residues: CASSYNRERYEQYF.

V is TRBV5-1 and J is TRBJ1-1; 10 nucleotides align to TRBD1. This CDR3 region has 16 residues. With V trimmed by 3 bases and J by 1 base, 6 bases remained unmatched. The germline CDR1 and CDR2 sequences are SGHRS and YFSETQ. This CDR3 reads CASSSLGTGANTEAFF. Here the CDR3 DNA reads TGCGCCAGCAGCTCCCTCGGGACAGGGGCGAACACTGAAGCTTTCTTT.

The chain links TRBV2 to TRBJ1-1; D perhaps matches TRBD1 (6 bases). Germline lookup yields CDR1 SNHLY and CDR2 FYNNEI. The CDR3 consists of 14 residues. V was clipped by 6 bases and J by 1 base, with 12 bases between them. Here the CDR3 DNA reads TGTGCCAGCAGGCAGGGACACCGGAACACTGAAGCTTTCTTT. Amino acids: CASRQGHRNTEAFF.

A note on this clone: Because it lacks the conserved phenylalanine or tryptophan at the end, this CDR3 is likely a read error. Because the CDR3's place on the DNA is in doubt, the DNA is left out and the CDR3 is given as listed by TCRdb. The gene calls are TRBV6-1 and TRBJ2-7; TRBD1, the D gene given by the table, was not confirmed from the DNA. The CDR3 spans 13 amino acids, including both terminal residues. Looked up from germline, CDR1 is MNHNS and CDR2 is SASEGT. The CDR3 spells CASSEVGGTGFIG.

The chain is built from TRBV7-9 and TRBJ1-1, with D perhaps TRBD1 (6 bases). The CDR3 length is 15 residues. Germline CDR1 and CDR2: SEHNR and FQNEAQ (reference sequence). With 5 bases removed from V and 5 bases from J, the gap between germline ends came to 18 bases. The DNA of the CDR3 is TGTGCCAGCAGCGCCTCAGGGGTGGCGGGGACTGAAGCTTTCTTT. Protein product: CASSASGVAGTEAFF.

This chain joins TRBV7-9 and TRBJ2-5; 7 bases agree with TRBD2. Germline CDR1 and CDR2: SEHNR and FQNEAQ (reference sequence). The CDR3 runs 13 residues. Germline trimming cut 6 bases from V and 5 bases from J; bases unmatched to any gene: 6. The CDR3 DNA reads TGTGCCAGCAGTCTTAGCGGGTTCGAGACCCAGTACTTC. It is translated as CASSLSGFETQYF.